This TCR beta chain was identified in a study of T cells after yellow fever vaccination. TCRdb reprocessed the 5' RACE reads via MiXCR and lists one record per CDR3 protein. The sample has about 58,000 distinct CDR3 sequences, approximately 5.5% seen once. The CDR3 runs 11 residues. Germline lookup yields CDR1 MNHNS and CDR2 SASEGT. Trimming pared 6 bases from V and 7 bases from J, leaving 7 bases between. This clonotype was counted a few times. Study-wide results and limits: Researchers report a weaker secondary response that nonetheless peaked faster, day 5 versus 15.

This TCR was recovered from a man between 18 and 35 years old who received the YFV17D yellow fever vaccine. Sequenced here: PBMCs, either bulk or a sorted T-cell subset (CD4+, CD8+, memory, or dextramer-sorted; not recorded which), sampled on the day of the yellow fever booster vaccination. This chain joins TRBV6-1 and TRBJ1-5; D gene ambiguous. For the CDR3, the DNA is TGTGCCAGCAGGTATAAGCAGCCCCAGCATTTT. It is translated as CASRYKQPQHF.